These 17 T cell receptor beta chains were sequenced from one sample in a study of T cell repertoires in cytomegalovirus infection (dated by TCRdb to between 2018 and 2021). The sequencer listed for this sample is Illumina HiSeq 1500. The raw public reads went through TCRdb reprocessing: fastp at Q25, MiXCR clone calling, in-frame beta chains kept. Rows with one shared CDR3 protein collapse into an entry with the most common genes and DNA. The sample contains about 130,000 distinct CDR3 sequences, approximately 9.2% of them found a single time. The ten top clones hold around a tenth of the sample. The source material was PBMCs. The receptors shown here come from a human donor in good health (CMV status not recorded). Some clones in this sample may be carry-over from other donors' samples.

This clonotype was observed at least ten times. For the CDR3, the DNA is TGTGCCAGCAGGGGACAGGGGAATGAAAAACTGTTTTTT. Translated, it gives CASRGQGNEKLFF. V gene TRBV6-6 combines with J gene TRBJ1-4; 10 bases fit TRBD1. CDR3 size: 13 residues. J lost 5 bases, V lost 6 bases, and 0 bases had no gene match. CDR1 and CDR2 from the germline V gene are MNHNY and SVGAGI (reference sequence).

This clonotype was seen many times. This sequence joins TRBV7-2 and TRBJ1-5; 9 bases agree with TRBD1. Germline V CDR1 and CDR2: SGHTA, FQGNSA. The junction had 11 bases not matched to a gene; V was cut back by 5 bases and J by 3 bases. The CDR3 covers 17 residues. This CDR3 is CASSDHRDRALNQPQHF. CDR3 sequence (DNA): TGTGCCAGCAGCGACCACCGGGACAGGGCCCTCAATCAGCCCCAGCATTTT.

Only one count was recorded for this clonotype. This could be a read error, since a much larger clone is one nucleotide away. The chain has TRBV28 and TRBJ2-7, with D perhaps TRBD2 (7 bases). The CDR3 spans 14 residues. Germline V gene data show CDR1 as MDHEN and CDR2 as SYDVKM. V lost 5 bases and J lost 9, with 20 bases in between. DNA for the CDR3: TGTGCCAGCAGTCTACCCGAGGGGGAGGGCAGGCAGTACTTC. This encodes CASSLPEGEGRQYF.

This clonotype was seen more than once but under ten times. The chain employs TRBV5-1 and TRBJ1-6; 8 nucleotides match TRBD1. V shed 2 bases, J shed 8 bases, and the junction held 6 bases outside the gene matches. The germline CDR1 and CDR2 sequences are SGHRS and YFSETQ. The CDR3 totals 15 residues. The CDR3 sequence: CASSFGQGTDSPLHF. CDR3 nucleotides: TGCGCCAGCAGCTTTGGACAGGGTACTGATTCACCCCTCCACTTT.

Many counts were recorded for this clonotype. The V and J genes are TRBV10-3 and TRBJ1-2; a possible D gene is TRBD1 (6 bases). The CDR3 extends over 15 amino acids. V was trimmed by 4 bases and J by 8 bases, leaving 20 bases between them. Germline lookup yields CDR1 ENHRY and CDR2 SYGVKD. The CDR3 sequence: CAISVSFGTRDGYTF. The CDR3 DNA reads as TGTGCCATCAGTGTGAGTTTCGGGACACGGGACGGCTACACCTTC.

This clonotype was recorded many times. This chain joins TRBV7-8 and TRBJ1-2; 10 bases match TRBD1. The CDR3 loop spans 13 amino acids. From germline, CDR1 is SGHVS and CDR2 FQNEAQ. After removal of 5 bases from V and 7 bases from J, the junction contained 4 bases not matched to a gene. The CDR3 spells CASSQGTGVGYTF. In DNA, the CDR3 is TGTGCCAGCAGCCAGGGGACAGGGGTTGGCTACACCTTC.

This clonotype was seen ten or more times. J is TRBJ2-7 and V is TRBV5-1, with 7 bases matching TRBD2. Losses at the gene ends were 0 bases for V and 3 bases for J; bases not matched to a gene: 3. Per germline, CDR1 SGHRS and CDR2 YFSETQ. This CDR3 contains 14 residues. CDR3 DNA sequence: TGCGCCAGCAGCTTGGGGACTAGAGACTACGAGCAGTACTTC. Protein product: CASSLGTRDYEQYF.

This clonotype came up many times. The chain recombines TRBV11-3 with TRBJ2-7; D unresolved. Germline assignment: CDR1 SGHNT and CDR2 YENEEA. The CDR3 totals 16 residues. The V end lost 0 bases, the J end lost 3 bases, and 15 bases lay between the germline ends. The chain's CDR3 is CASSLDPHDGIYEQYF. CDR3 in DNA: TGTGCCAGCAGCTTAGATCCTCATGACGGAATCTACGAGCAGTACTTC.

V usage is TRBV27 and J usage is TRBJ2-7; TRBD1 matches 7 bases. The V gene's germline CDR1 is MNHEY and CDR2 SMNVEV (reference sequence). V gave up 0 bases and J gave up 2 bases; unmatched junction bases: 7. CDR3 length: 16 residues. DNA for the CDR3: TGTGCCAGCAGTTTATCAGAGGGGACAGTTCCCTACGAGCAGTACTTC. Translating it yields CASSLSEGTVPYEQYF.

This clonotype showed up many times. The V call is TRBV12-5, the J call TRBJ1-5, with D perhaps TRBD1 (5 bases). With 9 bases removed from V and 3 bases from J, the gap between germline ends came to 15 bases. CDR3 length: 14 residues. CDR1 LGHNT and CDR2 FRNRAP come from the germline V gene. CDR3 sequence: CASLQDTTNQPQHF. The CDR3 coding sequence is TGTGCTAGCCTCCAGGACACTACCAATCAGCCCCAGCATTTT.

Ten or more counts support this clonotype. J is TRBJ1-5 and V is TRBV19; D gene unclear. CDR3 length: 14 residues. The germline gives CDR1 LNHDA, CDR2 SQIVND (reference sequence). V was trimmed by 2 bases and J by 0 bases, leaving 5 bases between them. The CDR3 DNA reads as TGTGCCAGTAGTATACAGTATAGCAATCAGCCCCAGCATTTT. Its protein product is CASSIQYSNQPQHF.

In this sample, this clonotype turned up a few times. The CDR3 DNA reads TGTGCCATCAACCGACGGGCCCTCACAGATACGCAGTATTTT. This sequence encodes CAINRRALTDTQYF. The chain couples TRBV9 to TRBJ2-3; D is undetermined. The CDR3 covers 14 residues. Per germline, CDR1 SGDLS and CDR2 YYNGEE. The V gene lost 9 bases and the J gene lost 2 bases, with 16 bases spanning the gap.

This clonotype was detected ten times or more. DNA for the CDR3: TGTGCCAGCAGCCGGGACAGTTTAAACTATGGCTACACCTTC. It encodes CASSRDSLNYGYTF. This rearrangement joins TRBV12-3 or TRBV12-4 to TRBJ1-2, with 7 positions matching TRBD1. Losses at the gene ends were 6 bases for V and 2 bases for J; bases not matched to a gene: 6. The CDR3 length is 14 residues.

As for this clonotype: Because it lacks the conserved phenylalanine or tryptophan at the end, this CDR3 is likely a read error. The DNA is left out, because the CDR3 cannot be placed on it with certainty; the CDR3 is given as TCRdb lists it. The rearrangement uses TRBV7-2 and TRBJ1-6; TRBD1, the D gene given by the table, was not confirmed from the DNA. Germline lookup yields CDR1 SGHTA and CDR2 FQGNSA. 14 amino acids form the CDR3, both terminal residues included. Here the CDR3 reads CASSLKGANSPLHS.

This clonotype came up many times. The J gene is TRBJ1-5, the V gene TRBV7-9; 7 positions match TRBD1. The ends lost 3 bases at V and 0 bases at J; junction bases unmatched: 2. The CDR3 spans 15 residues. Germline CDR1 SEHNR, CDR2 FQNEAQ (reference sequence). CDR3 sequence: CASSLGDSSNQPQHF. The CDR3 DNA reads TGTGCCAGCAGCTTGGGGGACAGTAGCAATCAGCCCCAGCATTTT.

The chain recombines TRBV20-1 with TRBJ1-1; D uncertain. Germline V gives CDR1 DFQATT, CDR2 SNEGSKA (reference sequence). The CDR3 has 11 amino acids. V lost 3 bases to trimming and J lost 12 bases, with 14 bases between them. CDR3 DNA: TGCAGTGCTAGTAGGGAGGGCCCTACTTTCTTT. As protein: CSASREGPTFF.

The table lists this clonotype with a few counts. The chain carries TRBV12-3 or TRBV12-4 and TRBJ1-2; D is perhaps TRBD1 (5 bases). The CDR3 contains 15 residues. The V and J ends lost 7 bases and 7 bases respectively, with 22 bases between them. This chain's CDR3 is CASTFTTEGRSGYTF. Here the CDR3 DNA reads TGTGCCAGCACCTTTACGACAGAAGGAAGATCTGGCTACACCTTC.